This record looks at one TCR beta chain sequence and its context. The antigen is not known. CDR1 SGHTA and CDR2 FQGNSA come from the germline V gene. CDR3 length: 14 residues. Trimming removed 4 bases from V and 4 bases from J; junction bases left unmatched: 5. The sample comes from a study of OX40 agonist ivuxolimab in advanced cancers. Study at large: At 0.01 to 10 mg/kg, ivuxolimab was administered intravenously to patients every 2 weeks.

General study points: At doses 0.1 to 3.0 mg/kg, CD4+ and CD8+ clones expanded.

Produced via immunoSEQ multiplex PCR; TCRdb's table is partial and in-frame only. The repertoire includes 70,000 to 75,000 clones, 85% of them detected once, and over 4.5% sits in the top ten. The clonotype comes from an adult with an advanced solid tumor such as melanoma, head and neck, liver or kidney cancer. The gene calls are TRBV7-2 and TRBJ2-7, with 9 bases fitting TRBD1. Sequenced here: CD4+ or CD8+ T cells sorted from blood, sampled in a trial of the OX40 agonist ivuxolimab. Here the CDR3 DNA reads TGTGCCAGCAGCTCAAGGACAGGGGCTTACGAGCAGTACTTC. This translates into CASSSRTGAYEQYF.